This T cell receptor beta chain appears in the sequencing data of a study of cytomegalovirus exposure and HLA in healthy donors. Whole-study results and caveats: Data from an earlier analysis indicated that most TCR beta V segments were productive either about 87% or about 30% of the time. In a later analysis, TCR beta V- and J-gene trimming was associated with a missense DCLRE1C variant. Presence/absence analyses assumed roughly uniform sequencing depth across donors.

PCR amplification relied on 60 Vbeta primers (plus 13 Jbeta primers). Data came from immunoSEQ multiplex PCR; TCRdb stores just in-frame clones and leaves some out. The sample records about 150,000 clones, 65% to 90% being singletons. This CDR3 comprises 14 residues. The V segment lost 6 bases and the J segment 2 bases; nucleotides outside the gene matches: 4. CDR1 and CDR2 (germline): SGDLS, YYNGEE. On this clone itself: The antigen remains undetermined.

The sequence was collected from a woman aged 45-65 years in good health and CMV-seropositive. Material: PBMCs. This chain connects TRBV9 to TRBJ2-3; 9 nucleotides agree with TRBD2. The DNA of the CDR3 is TGTGCCAGCACCCTAGCGGGATCCACAGATACGCAGTATTTT. Its protein is CASTLAGSTDTQYF.